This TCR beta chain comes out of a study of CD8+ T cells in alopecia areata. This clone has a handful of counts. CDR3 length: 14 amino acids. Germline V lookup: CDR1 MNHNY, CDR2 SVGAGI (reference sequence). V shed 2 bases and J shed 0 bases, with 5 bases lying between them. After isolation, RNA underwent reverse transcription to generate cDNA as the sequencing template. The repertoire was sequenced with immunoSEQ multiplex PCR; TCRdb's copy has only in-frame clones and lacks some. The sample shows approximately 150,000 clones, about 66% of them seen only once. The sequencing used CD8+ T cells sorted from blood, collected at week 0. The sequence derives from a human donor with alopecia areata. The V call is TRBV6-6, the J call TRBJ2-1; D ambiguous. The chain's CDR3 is CASSYVPSYNEQFF. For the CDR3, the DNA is TGTGCCAGCAGTTACGTTCCCTCCTACAATGAGCAGTTCTTC.